One and the same sample provided the 2 T cell receptor beta chains below, sequenced in a study of cytomegalovirus exposure and HLA in healthy donors. The assay was immunoSEQ multiplex PCR, and TCRdb's table has in-frame clones only and misses some. The sample lists approximately 120,000 clones, more than 70% occurring once. Sequences were obtained from PBMCs. All receptors come from a woman younger than 35 in good health and CMV-seronegative.

This chain connects TRBV6-4 to TRBJ2-1; a weak D match, TRBD2 (6 bases). This CDR3 is 15 amino acids long. Germline V gene data show CDR1 as MRHNA and CDR2 as SNTAGT. Trimming took 0 bases from V and 6 from J, leaving 12 bases between them. CDR3 nucleotide sequence: TGTGCCAGCAGTGACTCGACTAGTAACATCAATGAGCAGTTCTTC. This sequence encodes CASSDSTSNINEQFF.

This chain uses TRBV28 with TRBJ2-7, with a possible D match to TRBD1 (6 bases). The CDR3 covers 15 residues. The V gene's germline CDR1 is MDHEN and CDR2 SYDVKM. V was cut by 6 bases and J by 0 bases, with 15 bases left in between. The CDR3 bases are TGTGCCAGCAGCCCATCGGACAGACCCTCCTACGAGCAGTACTTC. Amino acids: CASSPSDRPSYEQYF.